The 6 T cell receptor beta chains listed next were all sequenced from one sample in a study of T cell repertoires in cytomegalovirus infection. Their antigen targets remain unknown. TCRdb redid the calling of the reads with MiXCR, one entry per CDR3 protein. Altogether about half a million distinct CDR3 sequences are present, more than 30% being singletons, with the ten largest covering roughly 17%. The sequenced sample was cultured PBMCs, obtained from culture after CMV antigen stimulation. The source is a human donor in good health (CMV status not recorded). Some clones in this sample may be carry-over from other donors' samples.

This clonotype has a handful of counts. The chain recombines TRBV11-2 with TRBJ1-2, with D uncertain. Germline CDR1 reads SGHAT; CDR2 reads FQNNGV. CDR3 length: 14 amino acids. Trimming took 0 bases from V and 2 from J, leaving 7 bases between them. Written as DNA, the CDR3 is TGTGCCAGCAGCTTAGATATGAGAAACTATGGCTACACCTTC. It specifies CASSLDMRNYGYTF.

This clonotype occurred a few times. The CDR3 is CASSRWSLDTGELFF. The CDR3 region has the DNA TGTGCCAGCAGCCGTTGGAGCCTTGACACCGGGGAGCTGTTTTTT. This chain connects TRBV11-3 to TRBJ2-2; D unclear. CDR1 and CDR2 from the germline V gene are SGHNT and YENEEA. The CDR3 runs 15 residues. V shed 5 bases and J shed 3 bases, with 13 bases lying between them.

The chain recombines TRBV5-4 with TRBJ1-6, with 7 positions matching TRBD1. With V trimmed by 0 bases and J by 10 bases, 4 bases remained unmatched. Germline V gene data show CDR1 as SGHNT and CDR2 as YYREEE (reference sequence). This CDR3 spans 14 amino acids. CDR3 sequence reads: CASSLAGTVSPLHF. Here the CDR3 DNA reads TGTGCCAGCAGCTTGGCCGGGACAGTCTCACCCCTCCACTTT.

V usage is TRBV6-2 or TRBV6-3 and J usage is TRBJ2-5, with 13 bases that match TRBD2. The trim removed 10 bases at V and 3 bases at J, leaving 2 bases unmatched. This CDR3 has 13 amino acids. CDR1 MNHEY and CDR2 SVGEGT come from the germline V gene. DNA of the CDR3: TGTGCCACCGGACTAGCGGGAGAAGAGACCCAGTACTTC. Encoded protein: CATGLAGEETQYF.

The chain uses TRBV7-2 and TRBJ1-6; D may be TRBD1 (6 bases). This CDR3 is 13 amino acids long. Germline V gene data show CDR1 as SGHTA and CDR2 as FQGNSA. V was shortened by 5 bases and J by 10 bases, with 12 bases between the two germline ends. As DNA, the CDR3 is TGTGCCAGCAGCCCCGGGGGGCGGTCACCCCTCCACTTT. This sequence encodes CASSPGGRSPLHF.

This chain uses TRBV7-3 with TRBJ2-6, with a possible D match to TRBD1 (6 bases). Germline assignment: CDR1 SGHTA and CDR2 FQGTGA. V was trimmed by 5 bases and J by 0 bases, leaving 8 bases between them. The CDR3 consists of 15 residues. Here the CDR3 reads CASSEQGSGANVLTF. CDR3 coding DNA: TGTGCCAGCAGCGAACAGGGCTCTGGGGCCAACGTCCTGACTTTC. Full variable domain (outside the CDR3, taken from reference TRBV7-3 and TRBJ2-6): GAGVSQTPSNKVTEKGKYVELRCDPISGHTALYWYRQSLGQGPEFLIYFQGTGAADDSGLPNDRFFAVRPEGSVSTLKIQRTERGDSAVYLCASSEQGSGANVLTFGAGSRLTVL.